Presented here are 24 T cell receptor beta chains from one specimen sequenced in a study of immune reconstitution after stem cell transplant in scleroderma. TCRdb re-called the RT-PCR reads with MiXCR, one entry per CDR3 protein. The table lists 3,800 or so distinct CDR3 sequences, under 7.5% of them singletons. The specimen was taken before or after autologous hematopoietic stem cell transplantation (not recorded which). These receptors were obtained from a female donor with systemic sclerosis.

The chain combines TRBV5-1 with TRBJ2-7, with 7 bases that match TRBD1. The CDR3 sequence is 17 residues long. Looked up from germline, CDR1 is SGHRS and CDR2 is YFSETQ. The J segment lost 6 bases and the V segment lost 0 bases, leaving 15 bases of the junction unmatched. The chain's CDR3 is CASSLEATGFLLSEQYF. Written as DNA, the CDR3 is TGCGCCAGCAGCTTGGAAGCGACAGGGTTCTTACTATCCGAGCAGTACTTC.

The CDR3 DNA reads as TGCGCCAGCAGCTTGGAGCAGTTGGCAGGGGAGACCCAGTACTTC. Residues: CASSLEQLAGETQYF. This chain links TRBV5-1 with TRBJ2-5; D possibly corresponds to TRBD1 (5 bases). Germline loops: CDR1 SGHRS, CDR2 YFSETQ. V lost 0 bases to trimming and J lost 5 bases, with 14 bases between them. There are 15 residues in the CDR3.

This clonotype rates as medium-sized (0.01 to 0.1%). The CDR3 DNA sequence: TGTGCCAGCAGCCAGGGGACCGACGAGCAGTACTTC. Translated: CASSQGTDEQYF. The gene calls are TRBV7-6 and TRBJ2-7; possible D gene TRBD1, 6 bases. The CDR3 runs 12 residues. Germline V lookup: CDR1 SGHVS, CDR2 FNYEAQ. V was shortened by 5 bases and J by 5 bases, with 10 bases between the two germline ends.

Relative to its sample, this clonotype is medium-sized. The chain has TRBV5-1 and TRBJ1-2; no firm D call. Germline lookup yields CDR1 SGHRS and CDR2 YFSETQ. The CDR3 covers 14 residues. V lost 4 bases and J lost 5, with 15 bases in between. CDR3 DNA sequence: TGCGCCAGCAGCACCGAAGGAGCTGTGTATGGCTACACCTTC. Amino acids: CASSTEGAVYGYTF.

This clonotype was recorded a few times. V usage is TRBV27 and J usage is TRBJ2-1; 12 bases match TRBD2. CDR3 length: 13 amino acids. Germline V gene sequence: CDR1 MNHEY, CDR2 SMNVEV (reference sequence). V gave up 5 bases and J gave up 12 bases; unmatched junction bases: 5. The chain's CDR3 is CASSPPTSGRQFF. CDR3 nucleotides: TGTGCCAGCAGTCCACCGACTAGCGGGAGGCAGTTCTTC.

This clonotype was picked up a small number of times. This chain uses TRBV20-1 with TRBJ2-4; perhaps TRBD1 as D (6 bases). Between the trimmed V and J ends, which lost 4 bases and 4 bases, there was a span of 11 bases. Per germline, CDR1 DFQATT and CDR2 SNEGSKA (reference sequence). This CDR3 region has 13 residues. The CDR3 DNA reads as TGCAGTGCTACAGGACAGATGAAAAACATTCAGTACTTC. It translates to CSATGQMKNIQYF.

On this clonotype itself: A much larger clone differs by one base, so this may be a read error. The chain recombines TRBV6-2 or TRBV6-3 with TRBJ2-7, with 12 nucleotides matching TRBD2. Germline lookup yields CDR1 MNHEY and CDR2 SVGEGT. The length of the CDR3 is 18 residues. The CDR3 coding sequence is TGTGCCAACAGTGACCGACTAGCGGGAGATCCGAAGTCCTACGAGCAGTACTTC. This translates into CANSDRLAGDPKSYEQYF.

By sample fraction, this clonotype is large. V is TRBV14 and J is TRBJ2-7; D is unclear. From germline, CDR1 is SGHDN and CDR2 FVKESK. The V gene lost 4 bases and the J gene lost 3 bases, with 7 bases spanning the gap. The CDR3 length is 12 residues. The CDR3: CASSPANYEQYF. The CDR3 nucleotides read TGTGCCAGCAGCCCAGCGAACTACGAGCAGTACTTC.

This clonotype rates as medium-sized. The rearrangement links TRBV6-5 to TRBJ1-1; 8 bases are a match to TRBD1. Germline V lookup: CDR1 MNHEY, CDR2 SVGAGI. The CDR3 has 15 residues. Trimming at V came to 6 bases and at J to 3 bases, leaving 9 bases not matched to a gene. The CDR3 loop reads CASSQREQGDTEAFF. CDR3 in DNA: TGTGCCAGCAGCCAGCGGGAACAGGGGGACACTGAAGCTTTCTTT.

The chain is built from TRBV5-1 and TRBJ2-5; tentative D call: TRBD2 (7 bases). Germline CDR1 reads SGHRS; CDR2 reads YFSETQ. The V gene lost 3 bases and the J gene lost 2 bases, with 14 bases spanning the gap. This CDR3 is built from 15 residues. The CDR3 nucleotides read TGCGCCAGCAGCTGGGGGGGGGCGAAACAAGAGACCCAGTACTTC. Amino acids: CASSWGGAKQETQYF.

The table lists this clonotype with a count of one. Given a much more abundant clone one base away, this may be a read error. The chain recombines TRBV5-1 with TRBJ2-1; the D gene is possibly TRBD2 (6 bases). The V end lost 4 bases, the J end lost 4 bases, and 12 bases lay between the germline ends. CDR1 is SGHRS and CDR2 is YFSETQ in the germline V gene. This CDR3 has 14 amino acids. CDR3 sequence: CASSLEGRYNEQFF. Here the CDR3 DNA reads TGCGCCAGCAGCCTGGAGGGGAGATACAATGAGCAGTTCTTC.

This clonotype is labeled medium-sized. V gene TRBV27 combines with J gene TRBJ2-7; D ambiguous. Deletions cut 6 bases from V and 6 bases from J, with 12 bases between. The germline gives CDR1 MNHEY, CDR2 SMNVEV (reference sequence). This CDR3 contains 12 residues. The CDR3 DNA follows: TGTGCCAGCAGGACCGGTCCCGGCGAGCAGTACTTC. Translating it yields CASRTGPGEQYF.

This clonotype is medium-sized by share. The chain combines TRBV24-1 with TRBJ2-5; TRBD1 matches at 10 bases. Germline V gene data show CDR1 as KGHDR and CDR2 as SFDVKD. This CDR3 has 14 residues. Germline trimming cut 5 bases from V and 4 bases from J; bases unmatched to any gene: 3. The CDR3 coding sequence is TGTGCCACCAGTGGGACAGGGGGAGGAGAGACCCAGTACTTC. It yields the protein CATSGTGGGETQYF.

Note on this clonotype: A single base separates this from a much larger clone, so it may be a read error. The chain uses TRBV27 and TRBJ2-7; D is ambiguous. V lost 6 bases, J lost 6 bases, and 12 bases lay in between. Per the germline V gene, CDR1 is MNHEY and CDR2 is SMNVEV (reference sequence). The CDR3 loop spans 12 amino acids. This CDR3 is CASRTGPREQYF. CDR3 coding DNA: TGTGCCAGCAGGACCGGTCCCCGCGAGCAGTACTTC.

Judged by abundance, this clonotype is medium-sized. The CDR3 spells CATSPRGTIGNTIYF. CDR3 nucleotide sequence: TGTGCCACCAGCCCACGTGGCACCATCGGAAACACCATATATTTT. The chain links TRBV15 to TRBJ1-3; D is ambiguous. Germline CDR1 is LNHNV and CDR2 is YYDKDF (reference sequence). Between the trimmed V and J ends, which lost 5 bases and 4 bases, there was a span of 15 bases. This CDR3 has 15 amino acids.

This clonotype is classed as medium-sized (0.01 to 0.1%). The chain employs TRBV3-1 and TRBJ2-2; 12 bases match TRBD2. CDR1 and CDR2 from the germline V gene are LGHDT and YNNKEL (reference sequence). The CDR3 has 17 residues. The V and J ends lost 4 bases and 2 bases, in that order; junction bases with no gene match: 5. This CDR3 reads CASSRGLAGKNTGELFF. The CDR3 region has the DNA TGTGCCAGCAGCCGTGGACTAGCGGGAAAAAACACCGGGGAGCTGTTTTTT. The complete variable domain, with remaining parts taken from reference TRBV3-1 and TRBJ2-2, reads DTAVSQTPKYLVTQMGNDKSIKCEQNLGHDTMYWYKQDSKKFLKIMFSYNNKELIINETVPNRFSPKSPDKAHLNLHINSLELGDSAVYFCASSRGLAGKNTGELFFGEGSRLTVL.

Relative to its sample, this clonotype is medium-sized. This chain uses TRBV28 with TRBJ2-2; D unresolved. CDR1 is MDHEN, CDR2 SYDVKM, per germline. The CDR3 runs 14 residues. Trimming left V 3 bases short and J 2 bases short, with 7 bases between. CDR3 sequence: CASSFGRNTGELFF. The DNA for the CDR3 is TGTGCCAGCAGTTTCGGACGCAACACCGGGGAGCTGTTTTTT. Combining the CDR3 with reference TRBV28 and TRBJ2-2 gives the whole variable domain DVKVTQSSRYLVKRTGEKVFLECVQDMDHENMFWYRQDPGLGLRLIYFSYDVKMKEKGDIPEGYSVSREKKERFSLILESASTNQTSMYLCASSFGRNTGELFFGEGSRLTVL.

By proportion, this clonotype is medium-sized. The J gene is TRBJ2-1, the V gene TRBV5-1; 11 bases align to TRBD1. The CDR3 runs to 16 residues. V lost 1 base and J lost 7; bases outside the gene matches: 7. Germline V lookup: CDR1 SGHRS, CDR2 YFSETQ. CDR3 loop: CASSLLGQGVWNEQFF. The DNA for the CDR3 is TGCGCCAGCAGCTTGTTGGGACAGGGGGTATGGAATGAGCAGTTCTTC.

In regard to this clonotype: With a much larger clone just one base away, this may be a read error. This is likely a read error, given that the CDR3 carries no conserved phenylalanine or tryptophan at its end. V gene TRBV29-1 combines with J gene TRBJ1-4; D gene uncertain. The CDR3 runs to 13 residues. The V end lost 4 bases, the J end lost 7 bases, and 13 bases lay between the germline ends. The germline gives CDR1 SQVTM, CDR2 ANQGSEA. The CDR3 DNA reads TGCAGCGTTGTCGGGCGGGTTGGTGAAAAACTGTTTTCT. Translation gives CSVVGRVGEKLFS.

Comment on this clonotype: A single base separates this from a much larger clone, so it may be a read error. The CDR3 protein is CAGNLDGRWGYNEQFF. The CDR3 DNA is TGTGCCGGCAACCTGGACGGGAGGTGGGGCTACAATGAGCAGTTCTTC. This chain uses TRBV6-1 with TRBJ2-1; 7 bases fit TRBD2. Germline V gives CDR1 MNHNS, CDR2 SASEGT. Unmatched junction bases numbered 16, after V lost 11 bases and J lost 3 bases. The CDR3 has 16 amino acids.

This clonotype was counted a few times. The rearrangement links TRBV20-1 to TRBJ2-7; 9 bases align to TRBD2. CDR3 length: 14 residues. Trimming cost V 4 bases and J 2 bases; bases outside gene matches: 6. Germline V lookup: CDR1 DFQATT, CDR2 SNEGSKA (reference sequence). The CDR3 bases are TGCAGTGCTATGACTAGCGGTGGAGCCTACGAGCAGTACTTC. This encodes CSAMTSGGAYEQYF.

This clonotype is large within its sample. The CDR3 protein is CASSLATSGVSIQYF. CDR3 coding DNA: TGCGCCAGCAGCTTGGCTACGTCAGGGGTGAGCATTCAGTACTTC. The chain uses TRBV5-1 and TRBJ2-4; tentative D call: TRBD1 (6 bases). CDR1 and CDR2 from the germline V gene are SGHRS and YFSETQ. The V and J ends lost 0 bases and 9 bases respectively, with 16 bases between them. The CDR3 consists of 15 residues. The full variable domain, in which reference TRBV5-1 and TRBJ2-4 provide the parts outside the CDR3, is KAGVTQTPRYLIKTRGQQVTLSCSPISGHRSVSWYQQTPGQGLQFLFEYFSETQRNKGNFPGRFSGRQFSNSRSEMNVSTLELGDSALYLCASSLATSGVSIQYFGAGTRLSVL.

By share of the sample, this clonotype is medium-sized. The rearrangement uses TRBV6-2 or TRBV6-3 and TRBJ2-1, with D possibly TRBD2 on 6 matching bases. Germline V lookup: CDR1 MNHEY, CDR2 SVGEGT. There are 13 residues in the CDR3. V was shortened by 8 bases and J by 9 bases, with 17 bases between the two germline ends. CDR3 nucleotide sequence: TGTGCCAGCCGCGGGGTGGGGGGAGTTGAGCAGTTCTTC. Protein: CASRGVGGVEQFF.

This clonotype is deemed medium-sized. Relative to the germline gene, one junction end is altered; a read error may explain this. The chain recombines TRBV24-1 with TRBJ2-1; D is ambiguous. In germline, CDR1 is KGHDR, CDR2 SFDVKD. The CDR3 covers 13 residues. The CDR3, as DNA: TGTGCCACCAGTTATTTAAGTTGGGATGAGCAGTTCTTC. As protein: CATSYLSWDEQFF.